The present entry profiles one TCR beta chain with its context. What it recognizes is unknown. The germline V gene has CDR1 SGHNT and CDR2 YENEEA. V was clipped by 5 bases and J by 1 base; unmatched bases: 0. CDR3 size: 13 residues. This sample stems from a study of T cell responses to AZD1222 COVID-19 vaccine. On the study more broadly: Pooled in the analysis were second doses at about 4 or about 12 weeks. Regarding the study as a whole: In the spike-specific TCR repertoire, nearly half reportedly target unmutated variant regions. After the peak T cell response, and only then, were repertoires sampled.

Repertoires were generated with immunoSEQ multiplex PCR, while TCRdb's copy carries only in-frame clones and drops some. Here the sample spans approximately 90,000 clones, approximately 90% being singletons. The rearrangement joins TRBV11-3 to TRBJ1-1; TRBD1 aligns across 8 bases. Specimen: peripheral blood, collected on day 0 of AZD1222 vaccination. The receptor comes from an adult in good health. CDR3 sequence (DNA): TGTGCCAGCAGCGACAGGGGGAACACTGAAGCTTTCTTT. Amino acids: CASSDRGNTEAFF.